Below are 4 T cell receptor beta chains sequenced from a single sample in a study of blood T cell repertoires in COVID-19. Sequenced by immunoSEQ multiplex PCR; TCRdb stores in-frame clones only, minus some. The sample has around 140,000 clones; 80% to 90% are singletons. The sample consisted of peripheral blood. The receptors here all came from a woman between 50 and 59 years old with acute or convalescent COVID-19.

This clone was detected only a few times. V usage is TRBV6-5 and J usage is TRBJ2-7, with D uncertain. Germline V lookup: CDR1 MNHEY, CDR2 SVGAGI. Trimming cost V 3 bases and J 6 bases, with 21 bases left between them. The CDR3 has 16 residues. The CDR3 DNA sequence: TGTGCCAGCAGTTATATCCTGATGGCAGGATGGTCCGAGCAGTACTTC. Amino acids: CASSYILMAGWSEQYF.

This sequence joins TRBV25-1 and TRBJ2-2, with 9 nucleotides matching TRBD1. Germline V gene sequence: CDR1 MGHDK, CDR2 SYGVNS. This CDR3 is 14 amino acids long. V lost 5 bases and J lost 6; bases outside the gene matches: 4. The CDR3 DNA reads TGTGCCAGCAGTATACAGGGGGCGCCCGGGGAGCTGTTTTTT. Translated: CASSIQGAPGELFF.

This clone was picked up a small number of times. The chain carries TRBV11-3 and TRBJ2-7; TRBD1 agrees at 7 bases. CDR3 length equals 13 residues. With 5 bases clipped from V and 6 bases from J, the junction kept 7 bases outside the gene matches. The germline V gene has CDR1 SGHNT and CDR2 YENEEA. The CDR3 sequence: CASSTVTGAEQYF. In DNA, the CDR3 is TGTGCCAGCAGCACAGTAACAGGGGCCGAGCAGTACTTC.

On this clone: An end of the junction does not agree with germline; a read error may underlie this. The chain joins TRBV7-7 to TRBJ2-5; 8 bases are a match to TRBD2. Germline V gene data show CDR1 as SSHAT and CDR2 as FNYEAQ (reference sequence). The CDR3 consists of 19 residues. The CDR3 DNA reads TGTGCTAGCAGCTCCCGTCTCCGGGGGGGGGCCGATATCCGCGAGACCCAGTACTTC. It translates to CASSSRLRGGADIRETQYF.